The sequence of this TCR beta chain was determined in a study of tumor and adjacent non-tumor tissue in lung cancer. Three rounds of nested PCR, following a modified ARM-PCR protocol, produced the TCRbeta library. TCRdb passed the multiplex PCR reads through MiXCR, listing each CDR3 protein once. The data show about 86,000 distinct CDR3 sequences, 65% to 80% seen once. CDR3 length: 17 amino acids. Germline CDR1 is LGHNA and CDR2 is YNFKEQ. No cell sorting was done before RNA was extracted from the tissue. Distant lung tissue was collected more than 3 cm away from the tumor edge. Donors were chemotherapy-naive, newly diagnosed lung cancer surgical patients in China, August–late 2014. A remark on this clonotype: One end of the junction does not line up with germline, which may come from a read error.

The specimen sequenced was distant non-tumor lung tissue. This chain links TRBV4-2 with TRBJ2-2; no firm D call. The TCR sequence derives from a woman aged 45-65 years with non-small cell lung cancer. In nucleotides, the CDR3 is TGTGCCAGTAGCCAAGATTTGGTGACTTTCGACATCGGGGAGCTGTTTTTT. It translates to CASSQDLVTFDIGELFF.